One sample yielded the 19 T cell receptor beta chains listed below, sequenced in a study of PD-L1 blockade in urothelial cancer. Generated by immunoSEQ multiplex PCR, the TCRdb table keeps only in-frame clones and is missing some. The sample comprises under 55,000 clones, 84% of which are singletons, and about 5.8% rests with the top ten. Material: PBMCs, obtained around atezolizumab (anti-PD-L1) treatment. Source of these receptors: a man aged 40-55 years with urothelial cancer.

The chain links TRBV5-1 to TRBJ2-5; the D gene is possibly TRBD2 (6 bases). Germline V gene sequence: CDR1 SGHRS, CDR2 YFSETQ. Trimming removed 7 bases from V and 1 base from J, with 14 bases in between. The CDR3 totals 14 residues. Here the CDR3 DNA reads TGCGCCAGCGGCGGGGCTAGCCGCCAAGAGACCCAGTACTTC. Translating it yields CASGGASRQETQYF.

The V and J genes are TRBV18 and TRBJ1-2, with D possibly matching TRBD1 (6 bases). The CDR3 length is 13 residues. The germline V and J ends were trimmed by 6 bases and 3 bases, with 11 bases remaining between them. From germline, CDR1 is KGHSH and CDR2 LQKENI. CDR3 amino acids: CASSPGGHYGYTF. The CDR3, as DNA: TGTGCCAGCTCGCCCGGGGGGCACTATGGCTACACCTTC.

The genes are TRBV28 and TRBJ2-3; 13 bases are shared with TRBD2. The junction had 1 base not matched to a gene; V was cut back by 2 bases and J by 5 bases. CDR1 MDHEN and CDR2 SYDVKM come from the germline V gene. The CDR3 loop spans 15 amino acids. For the CDR3, the DNA is TGTGCCAGCAGTTTAACTAGCGGGAGGGTAGATACGCAGTATTTT. Protein product: CASSLTSGRVDTQYF.

V usage is TRBV5-1 and J usage is TRBJ2-3; TRBD2 matches at 9 bases. This CDR3 contains 15 residues. The V gene's germline CDR1 is SGHRS and CDR2 YFSETQ. J gave up 4 bases and V 4 bases, and 7 bases lay outside the gene matches. Written as DNA, the CDR3 is TGCGCCAGCAGCACCGGACTAGCGAGGGCAGATACGCAGTATTTT. Translation gives CASSTGLARADTQYF.

There are a few counts of this clone. V usage is TRBV7-9 and J usage is TRBJ2-7, with D tentatively TRBD1 (6 bases). Germline CDR1 and CDR2: SEHNR and FQNEAQ (reference sequence). V lost 5 bases and J 3 bases, leaving 11 bases between the germline ends. This CDR3 contains 13 residues. CDR3 DNA: TGTGCCAGCAGCCCCAGAGGGGGCTACGAGCAGTACTTC. Residues: CASSPRGGYEQYF.

The chain combines TRBV14 with TRBJ2-5; D is unclear. This CDR3 region has 16 residues. The germline V gene encodes CDR1 SGHDN and CDR2 FVKESK. V was clipped by 5 bases and J by 1 base, with 17 bases between them. The CDR3 nucleotides read TGTGCCAGCAGCTCACCCCGACTGGCGTTCCAAGAGACCCAGTACTTC. Amino acid sequence: CASSSPRLAFQETQYF. Combining the CDR3 with reference TRBV14 and TRBJ2-5 gives the whole variable domain EAGVTQFPSHSVIEKGQTVTLRCDPISGHDNLYWYRRVMGKEIKFLLHFVKESKQDESGMPNNRFLAERTGGTYSTLKVQPAELEDSGVYFCASSSPRLAFQETQYFGPGTRLLVL.

Written as DNA, the CDR3 is TGTGCCAGCAGTGAAGCTCAGGGAACCTACAATGAGCAGTTCTTC. It yields the protein CASSEAQGTYNEQFF. The chain is built from TRBV2 and TRBJ2-1; D might be TRBD1 (5 bases). With 0 bases removed from V and 2 bases from J, the gap between germline ends came to 8 bases. This CDR3 comprises 15 residues. Germline V lookup: CDR1 SNHLY, CDR2 FYNNEI.

This rearrangement joins TRBV25-1 to TRBJ2-3, with 11 bases fitting TRBD2. Germline lookup yields CDR1 MGHDK and CDR2 SYGVNS. The junction had 3 bases not matched to a gene; V was cut back by 4 bases and J by 3 bases. This CDR3 has 15 amino acids. Here the CDR3 DNA reads TGTGCCAGCAGTGGGGCTAGCGGGAGGACAGATACGCAGTATTTT. As protein: CASSGASGRTDTQYF.

This chain connects TRBV27 to TRBJ2-1; a possible D gene is TRBD2 (6 bases). The V gene's germline CDR1 is MNHEY and CDR2 SMNVEV (reference sequence). With 0 bases removed from V and 5 bases from J, the gap between germline ends came to 14 bases. The CDR3 totals 16 residues. The CDR3 loop is CASSLSNSGLHNEQFF. CDR3 bases: TGTGCCAGCAGTTTATCGAATAGCGGACTGCACAATGAGCAGTTCTTC.

This clone was picked up one time. The chain links TRBV28 to TRBJ2-1; perhaps TRBD2 as D (6 bases). The germline V and J ends were trimmed by 7 bases and 6 bases, with 19 bases remaining between them. The CDR3 has 15 amino acids. CDR1 MDHEN and CDR2 SYDVKM come from the germline V gene. The CDR3 loop is CASTPPEAGSNEQFF. CDR3 DNA sequence: TGTGCCAGCACCCCTCCCGAAGCGGGTAGCAATGAGCAGTTCTTC. The full variable domain, in which reference TRBV28 and TRBJ2-1 provide the parts outside the CDR3, is DVKVTQSSRYLVKRTGEKVFLECVQDMDHENMFWYRQDPGLGLRLIYFSYDVKMKEKGDIPEGYSVSREKKERFSLILESASTNQTSMYLCASTPPEAGSNEQFFGPGTRLTVL.

The count of this clone is one. The rearrangement joins TRBV2 to TRBJ1-1, with 10 bases identical to TRBD1. V trimming: 5 bases; J trimming: 1 base; junction bases outside the gene matches: 4. Germline V gene lookup returns CDR1 SNHLY and CDR2 FYNNEI. This CDR3 has 15 amino acids. This CDR3 is CASSTGQGENTEAFF. The CDR3, as DNA: TGTGCCAGCAGTACCGGACAGGGGGAGAACACTGAAGCTTTCTTT.

The chain combines TRBV10-1 with TRBJ2-2, with 7 bases that match TRBD2. With 5 bases clipped from V and 8 bases from J, the junction kept 8 bases outside the gene matches. Germline V gene sequence: CDR1 WNHNN, CDR2 SYGVQD (reference sequence). The CDR3 totals 14 residues. The CDR3 sequence: CASSRGSPTGELFF. The CDR3 DNA sequence: TGCGCCAGCAGTCGCGGGAGTCCTACGGGGGAGCTGTTTTTT.

This clone was counted a single time. This sequence joins TRBV4-1 and TRBJ1-1, with D maybe TRBD1 (5 bases). The CDR3 is made up of 15 amino acids. V dropped 4 bases and J dropped 5 bases, with 17 bases sitting between them. The germline CDR1 and CDR2 sequences are MGHRA and YSYEKL. This chain's CDR3 is CASSPGTVAGTEAFF. The CDR3 DNA reads TGCGCCAGCAGCCCAGGGACGGTGGCGGGGACTGAAGCTTTCTTT.

V usage is TRBV5-4 and J usage is TRBJ1-4; 7 bases are shared with TRBD1. This CDR3 spans 15 amino acids. The V and J ends lost 3 bases and 4 bases, in that order; junction bases with no gene match: 6. CDR1 is SGHNT and CDR2 is YYREEE in the germline V gene (reference sequence). CDR3 bases: TGTGCCAGCAGCTCGGCGGGACAGTTTAATGAAAAACTGTTTTTT. It specifies CASSSAGQFNEKLFF. The full variable domain, rest sourced from reference TRBV5-4 and TRBJ1-4, is ETGVTQSPTHLIKTRGQQVTLRCSSQSGHNTVSWYQQALGQGPQFIFQYYREEENGRGNFPPRFSGLQFPNYSSELNVNALELDDSALYLCASSSAGQFNEKLFFGSGTQLSVL.

Judged by abundance, this clone is medium-sized. The chain uses TRBV7-9 and TRBJ1-4, with TRBD1 identical over 9 bases. Trimming took 2 bases from V and 6 from J; bases not matched to a gene: 4. Germline V gene lookup returns CDR1 SEHNR and CDR2 FQNEAQ (reference sequence). There are 15 residues in the CDR3. DNA of the CDR3: TGTGCCAGCAGCTTATACGACAGGGGGTATGAAAAACTGTTTTTT. Its translation is CASSLYDRGYEKLFF.

V usage is TRBV28 and J usage is TRBJ1-4, with a possible D match to TRBD1 (5 bases). The CDR3 contains 15 residues. Looked up from germline, CDR1 is MDHEN and CDR2 is SYDVKM. The ends were cut back, 4 bases at V and 8 bases at J, with 17 bases in the middle. CDR3 loop: CASSSLRGGMEKLFF. The DNA for the CDR3 is TGTGCCAGCAGTTCCCTTAGGGGAGGAATGGAAAAACTGTTTTTT.

The chain couples TRBV4-1 to TRBJ1-2; maybe TRBD1 (6 bases). Germline V lookup: CDR1 MGHRA, CDR2 YSYEKL. This CDR3 spans 13 amino acids. V lost 5 bases, J lost 4 bases, and 11 bases lay in between. CDR3 sequence (DNA): TGCGCCAGCAGCATGGGACAAGGCTATGGCTACACCTTC. Protein: CASSMGQGYGYTF.

The chain joins TRBV5-1 to TRBJ2-7, with 9 bases that match TRBD2. V lost 4 bases, J lost 3 bases, and 11 bases stayed unmatched. Germline CDR1 is SGHRS and CDR2 is YFSETQ. This CDR3 spans 16 amino acids. CDR3 in amino acids: CASSLPTSGSIYEQYF. CDR3 nucleotide sequence: TGCGCCAGCAGCCTCCCGACTAGCGGTTCAATCTACGAGCAGTACTTC.

The chain has TRBV27 and TRBJ2-7; 7 bases line up with TRBD1. The CDR3 has 12 amino acids. The germline V gene encodes CDR1 MNHEY and CDR2 SMNVEV (reference sequence). V was clipped by 10 bases and J by 3 bases; unmatched bases: 6. The CDR3: CATGTDIYEQYF. CDR3 coding DNA: TGTGCCACCGGGACAGATATCTACGAGCAGTACTTC.